This T cell receptor (beta chain) appears in the sequencing data of a study of cytomegalovirus exposure and HLA in healthy donors (dated by TCRdb to the late 2010s). At the level of the whole study: In an earlier analysis of 450 to 750 of the donors, under 300 Gb of sequence data and approximately 120 million unique TCR beta sequences from about 179 million T cells were reported. Among the approximately 400 genotyped donors, around 81% belonged to the genetic ancestry cluster associated with self-reported Caucasian donors. HLA typing included class I and class II loci at four-digit resolution. All discovery cohort repertoires had been generated on a single sequencing platform. An early release covering 500 to 750 HLA-typed donors comprised 250 to 350 gigabases of sequencing data and 85 million to 100 million unique TCR sequences. Using immunosequencing, the study profiled T cell repertoires from 550 to 750 subjects and related those repertoires to cytomegalovirus serostatus. In a later analysis, previously published TCR beta repertoires from some 640 donors were re-analyzed and high-resolution HLA genotyping was added so that TCR occurrence patterns could be studied. To predict cytomegalovirus infection status, the study combined high-throughput TCR immunosequencing, statistical association of individual TCRs with disease status, and machine learning. The study aimed to test whether signatures of past pathogen exposure could be identified by cataloging public T cell receptors. Typing coverage varied by locus: about 629-630 donors for A, B, C, DRB1 and DQB1; around 560 for DQA1; 600 to 610 for DPA1; roughly 450 for DPB1. An earlier analysis of 587 of the donors used high-throughput TCR beta sequencing to judge whether each TCR beta V gene segment behaved as functional or pseudogenic. Among around 400 genotyped donors of the cohort, an average of roughly 230,000 unique TCR beta nucleotide sequences was sequenced per donor, of which about 19% were non-productive. Roughly five DR-DQ haplotypes were handled as single units for association and clustering because linkage in the cohort was strong. A later genetic analysis used genome-wide SNP genotypes for about three fifths of the 666 donors, treating that subset as a discovery cohort. Donor age, sex, ethnicity and CMV serostatus were compiled alongside the repertoire data. Rather than drawing on any new phenotypic data, the later analysis identified candidate immune exposures from TCR beta sequences and the way those sequences occurred across donors. Along with the roughly 670-subject first cohort, a separate validation cohort of 120 different subjects was used.

For this clone: The antigen it binds to is not known.

The cohort comprised under 700 healthy bone marrow donors. At the time of sampling, all cohort members were nominally healthy, though unrecorded immune exposures were likely present. The donor tested CMV seropositive and was one of the 289 seropositive cohort members. A peripheral blood sample was collected from each donor, and TCR beta sequencing was performed on peripheral blood mononuclear cells. Genomic DNA was extracted from the blood cell samples with the Qiagen DNeasy Blood Extraction Kit. CDR1 and CDR2, looked up from the germline V gene, are SGDLS and YYNGEE. Spanning cysteine to phenylalanine, the CDR3 consists of 16 amino acids. Only the CDR3 portion is preserved as DNA: 48 bases, with reading frame beginning at the first base. After removal of 3 bases from V and 1 base from J, the junction retains 3 bases not matched to a gene. The paper's findings and limits, for the study overall: Most TCR sequences were observed very rarely across donors, whereas some public TCRs were present in many individuals. Cytomegalovirus status was reported to be diagnosed by the classifier with high specificity and sensitivity in both the original and validation cohorts. The presence/absence analyses assumed that sequencing depth was roughly uniform across donors, and that assumption may not be true. In a later analysis, HLA-associated TCR beta chains were found to be more clonally expanded and to have lower generation probabilities than equally common non-associated chains. Compared with the 666-donor mean, donors in an Asian-associated ancestry cluster had fewer N-insertions in productive TCRs, according to a later genetic analysis. It was suggested by the authors that the approach could potentially be generalized to other disease states and immunological phenotypes. A further reported finding was that TCR beta sequences accurately predicted the HLA-A and HLA-B alleles for most subjects in the first cohort. In a later analysis, 16,951 TCR beta sequences were associated with specific HLA alleles at a false discovery rate of 0.05. Correlated functional status among segregating V segments might reflect linkage disequilibrium, but an unknown experimental factor could not be ruled out. Immune exposure information for the cohort was limited to CMV serostatus. This cohort had only TCR beta chains sequenced, and the lack of alpha or paired-chain data limited which features could be detected. Assigning TCR associations to individual alleles was difficult when HLA alleles, especially DR and DQ, strongly co-occurred. Because HLA typing was unavailable for some donors at each locus, only the typed subset was used in association tests. In a later analysis, the rate of TCR association differed among HLA loci, with DRB1 alleles having the most associated TCRs and HLA-C alleles having the fewest. A later analysis reported that several top co-occurrence clusters appeared linked to parvovirus B19, influenza, CMV and Epstein-Barr virus. Some IMGT-functional V segments, including TRBV6-2 and TRBV6-3, could not be distinguished by the 87-base-pair reads and were therefore excluded. A later genetic analysis associated a missense DCLRE1C variant with V-gene and J-gene trimming of TCR beta chains, and an independent cohort replicated the association. The study listed over 150 TCR beta chains as associated with cytomegalovirus. A group of highly shared sequence variants was considered likely to be a technical artifact of the sequencing pipeline. Broadly in line with IMGT annotations, most TCR beta V segments showed up in productive rearrangements about 87% or about 30% of the time in an earlier analysis of 587 of the donors. In vitro tests confirmed that a few of the cytomegalovirus-associated TCR beta chains recognize cytomegalovirus antigens. About 17 rarely observed V segments, including chromosome 9 orphons, were excluded from the earlier analysis of approximately 600 of the donors because counts were too low. According to a later analysis, most CMV-associated TCR beta chains appeared to be HLA-restricted, and the HLA associations seemed to be driven largely by CMV exposure.

Library prep was done by the immunoSEQ multiplex PCR assay. The multiplex PCR relied on a mix of 60 forward primers for TCR Vbeta segments and 13 reverse primers for TCR Jbeta segments. Amplification of the CDR3 region of rearranged TCR beta genes was performed with a multiplex PCR assay on genomic DNA. Amplified TCR beta libraries were sequenced as 87-base-pair reads on the Illumina HiSeq System. On the authors' methods: Across the roughly 600 repertoires, a later analysis counted tens of millions of unique TCR beta chains, roughly 11 million of which were shared by at least two donors. To remove PCR and sequencing errors, raw reads were error-corrected and collapsed into unique sequences using a nearest-neighbor algorithm that merged closely related sequences. To assign V, D and J gene segments, CDR3 sequences were aligned to IMGT reference sequences. For a sequence to be retained, a match of at least six nucleotides was required to both a V gene segment and a J gene segment. Rearrangements were called productive when the CDR3 lacked stop codons and stayed in frame with V and J; all others were non-productive. Following IMGT convention, CDR3 was defined as the stretch from the second conserved V-encoded cysteine up to the conserved J-encoded phenylalanine. The earlier analysis of some 540 of the donors excluded any sequence lacking an unambiguous match to a single V gene segment. In an earlier analysis of some 590 of the donors, a V segment was called functional when productive rearrangements were above 56.7%, and segregating when the standard deviation between donors exceeded 5%. A statistical classification framework was developed to diagnose cytomegalovirus status using the catalog of TCR beta chain sequences. In a later analysis, TCR nucleotide sequences were compared against IMGT/GENE-DB human TR gene sequences so that V and J genes could be assigned. Using the TCRdist pipeline, a later analysis assigned CDR3 sequences along with most-parsimonious VDJ recombination scenarios. A later analysis defined each TCR beta chain by its CDR3 amino acid sequence plus V-gene family, and excluded reads lacking a unique V-gene family. To address suspected cross-contamination and a sequencing artifact, a later analysis removed several hundred highly shared, low-generation-probability nucleotide sequences. In a later analysis, a clonal expansion index was calculated for each public chain from normalized within-repertoire ranks of inferred template counts. In a later analysis, generation probabilities were computed with a VDJ recombination model fitted to out-of-frame rearrangements, and the resulting probabilities were checked against IGoR. A later analysis scored TCR-TCR, TCR-HLA and TCR-CMV co-occurrence with hypergeometric tests, applying a repertoire-size bias correction to TCR pairs. In a later analysis, false discovery rates were estimated by permuting HLA or CMV assignments 20 times. In a later analysis, co-occurring TCRs were grouped with DBSCAN, and TCRdist sequence similarity was added when clustering was performed within HLA-allele-positive subsets. Repertoires with fewer than 30,000 or more than 120,000 public chains, plus five repertoires with anomalous nucleotide sharing, were excluded from co-occurrence clustering. The clones in this table, taken by TCRdb from immuneACCESS, are in-frame only. Not every clone is retained; where verified, under half of the shortfall comes from an unresolved V gene, and the cause of the rest is unknown. V, J and clone size are those of that table, while D and trimming were read from the DNA. The sample's table lists a count of more than 200,000 clones. The ten biggest clones cover more than 0.75% of the sample.

This sequence uses TRBV9 and TRBJ2-1; 11 bases in the middle match TRBD2. The TCR was taken from a woman in her 30s in good health and CMV-seropositive. The sequenced material came from PBMCs. The base sequence is TGTGCCAGCAGCGGATTAGCGGGGGGGTCCTACAATGAGCAGTTCTTC. The resulting protein is CASSGLAGGSYNEQFF.